The 19 T cell receptor beta chains presented below share a single source sample, sequenced in a study of Ad26.COV2.S vaccination and SARS-CoV-2 variants. The data were produced by immunoSEQ multiplex PCR, yet TCRdb's version contains in-frame clones alone and is incomplete. The sample includes a few hundred thousand clones, roughly 90% of them seen just once. Noted treatment: some 20 received Ad26.COV2.S at low or high dose, single or two shots; several received placebo; per-sample allocation not given. The study sampled participants on day 63 after the first vaccine or placebo injection. The source material was peripheral blood, sampled in a trial of Ad26.COV2.S vaccine versus placebo. The origin of the receptors is a person between 18 and 65 years old who received the Ad26.COV2.S COVID-19 vaccine or a placebo.

The chain has TRBV3-1 (or the pseudogene TRBV3-2) and TRBJ2-5; D is unclear. Germline values: CDR1 LGHDT, CDR2 YNNKEL (reference sequence). The CDR3 is 12 amino acids. Trimming stripped 5 bases from V and 5 bases from J, with 9 bases between. CDR3: CASSTTGETQYF. The CDR3 nucleotides are TGTGCCAGCAGCACGACCGGGGAGACCCAGTACTTC.

The rearrangement links TRBV5-6 to TRBJ1-5; D is undetermined. The CDR3 is made up of 15 amino acids. V was pared by 4 bases and J by 5 bases, with 16 bases between. Germline lookup yields CDR1 SGHDT and CDR2 YYEEEE. For the CDR3, the DNA is TGTGCCAGCAGCCCCGGACCAAACCCTTATCAGCCCCAGCATTTT. Amino acids: CASSPGPNPYQPQHF.

V usage is TRBV21-1 and J usage is TRBJ1-4. TRBV21-1 is given as a pseudogene. There are 15 residues in the CDR3. CDR3: CASSRTHYKNEKLFF. CDR3 in DNA: TGTGCCAGCAGCAGAACTCATTACAAAAATGAAAAACTGTTTTTT.

This clone was seen only a few times. An end of the junction differs from the germline gene, which may be a read error. The chain carries TRBV10-1 and TRBJ2-2; no clear D gene. Germline lookup yields CDR1 WNHNN and CDR2 SYGVQD (reference sequence). This CDR3 is built from 14 residues. CDR3 loop: CASSQSVGPGELFF. The DNA of the CDR3 is TGCGCCAGCAGTCAGTCAGTGGGTCCCGGGGAGCTGTTTTTT.

This clone was seen just once. The chain carries TRBV7-2 and TRBJ2-4; possible D gene TRBD1, 5 bases. The CDR3 covers 17 residues. With 5 bases removed from V and 1 base from J, the gap between germline ends came to 18 bases. Germline CDR1 SGHTA, CDR2 FQGNSA. The DNA for the CDR3 is TGTGCCAGCAGCCCCGACCCCAGGGTAAAGGCCAAAAACATTCAGTACTTC. This codes for CASSPDPRVKAKNIQYF.

The chain combines TRBV3-1 (or the pseudogene TRBV3-2) with TRBJ1-5; 7 bases are a match to TRBD1. J gave up 2 bases and V 6 bases, and 4 bases lay outside the gene matches. The CDR3 extends over 14 amino acids. Germline loops: CDR1 LGHDT, CDR2 YNNKEL (reference sequence). CDR3 in DNA: TGTGCCAGCAGTTATGGACAGGGCAATCAGCCCCAGCATTTT. This sequence encodes CASSYGQGNQPQHF.

V usage is TRBV29-1 and J usage is TRBJ2-4, with D possibly TRBD1 on 6 matching bases. The germline V gene encodes CDR1 SQVTM and CDR2 ANQGSEA. Trimming removed 7 bases at V and 0 bases at J, with 10 bases between. This CDR3 is 13 amino acids long. The CDR3 loop is CSGGHLAKNIQYF. The DNA for the CDR3 is TGCAGCGGGGGACACTTAGCCAAAAACATTCAGTACTTC.

The CDR3 here is CASSPQGALSEKLFF. In DNA form, the CDR3 reads TGTGCCAGCAGCCCGCAGGGGGCTTTGAGTGAAAAACTGTTTTTT. The chain recombines TRBV16 with TRBJ1-4; 8 nucleotides agree with TRBD1. Trimming at V came to 4 bases and at J to 7 bases, leaving 8 bases not matched to a gene. The CDR3 loop spans 15 amino acids. Germline V lookup: CDR1 KGHSY, CDR2 FQNENV.

The genes are TRBV5-1 and TRBJ2-3, with D unresolved. This CDR3 is 15 amino acids long. Trimming left V 4 bases short and J 5 bases short, with 17 bases between. Germline V CDR1 and CDR2: SGHRS, YFSETQ. The CDR3 DNA sequence: TGCGCCAGCAGCCCCCGAGGTTTGGACGGAGATACGCAGTATTTT. Translated: CASSPRGLDGDTQYF.

The chain is built from TRBV7-2 and TRBJ2-7; maybe TRBD1 (5 bases). The CDR3 sequence is 14 residues long. CDR1 SGHTA and CDR2 FQGNSA come from the germline V gene. Trimming shortened V by 2 bases and J by 4 bases, and 12 bases separated the two germline ends. As DNA, the CDR3 is TGTGCCAGCAGCTTATATCAGGGTGGGTACGAGCAGTACTTC. Protein product: CASSLYQGGYEQYF.

The chain employs TRBV28 and TRBJ1-3; weak D call: TRBD1 (5 bases). This CDR3 has 18 amino acids. V was trimmed by 5 bases and J by 4 bases, leaving 24 bases between them. The V gene's germline CDR1 is MDHEN and CDR2 SYDVKM. The CDR3: CASSPTGTGASRGNTIYF. In DNA, the CDR3 is TGTGCCAGCAGTCCCACAGGTACCGGGGCGTCCCGCGGAAACACCATATATTTT.

V usage is TRBV27 and J usage is TRBJ2-1; unclear D gene. There are 17 residues in the CDR3. Per germline, CDR1 MNHEY and CDR2 SMNVEV (reference sequence). Deletions cut 0 bases from V and 2 bases from J, with 14 bases between. The CDR3 sequence: CASSLSSLGSTYNEQFF. The CDR3 DNA reads TGTGCCAGCAGTTTATCGAGTTTAGGTAGCACCTACAATGAGCAGTTCTTC.

In its sample, this clone was seen once. V is TRBV29-1 and J is TRBJ1-2; D might be TRBD1 (5 bases). The germline CDR1 and CDR2 sequences are SQVTM and ANQGSEA. V lost 6 bases to trimming and J lost 8 bases, with 19 bases between them. This CDR3 has 13 residues. The CDR3 reads CSVDPGTPRGYTF. In DNA, the CDR3 is TGCAGCGTCGACCCCGGGACCCCGCGGGGCTACACCTTC.

CDR3 sequence reads: CASSPLAYEQYF. DNA of the CDR3: TGTGCCAGCAGCCCGCTCGCCTACGAGCAGTACTTC. This rearrangement joins TRBV28 to TRBJ2-7; D is ambiguous. Deletions cut 6 bases from V and 2 bases from J, with 8 bases between. The CDR3 is 12 residues long. CDR1 and CDR2 (germline): MDHEN, SYDVKM.

The chain combines TRBV19 with TRBJ1-1; D perhaps matches TRBD1 (5 bases). The CDR3 sequence is 12 residues long. The germline V gene has CDR1 LNHDA and CDR2 SQIVND (reference sequence). The germline V and J ends were trimmed by 7 bases and 4 bases, with 10 bases remaining between them. This chain's CDR3 is CASNRGVTEAFF. CDR3 nucleotides: TGTGCCAGTAATCGGGGGGTCACTGAAGCTTTCTTT.

CDR3 bases: TGTGCCAGCAGCTTACACCGGGACCGAGAAGCTTTCTTT. Translated: CASSLHRDREAFF. The V gene is TRBV7-2, the J gene TRBJ1-1, with D perhaps TRBD1 (5 bases). In germline, CDR1 is SGHTA, CDR2 FQGNSA. The CDR3 is 13 residues long. V was cut by 2 bases and J by 8 bases, with 12 bases left in between.

This sequence joins TRBV19 and TRBJ2-7, with 7 bases fitting TRBD2. J lost 2 bases, V lost 1 base, and 5 bases had no gene match. The CDR3 spans 15 residues. Germline V CDR1 and CDR2: LNHDA, SQIVND (reference sequence). The DNA for the CDR3 is TGTGCCAGTAGTATAGCTCCAGGGAGGGCCTACGAGCAGTACTTC. It encodes CASSIAPGRAYEQYF.

The rearrangement joins TRBV5-1 to TRBJ1-4; TRBD1 agrees at 9 bases. The ends lost 4 bases at V and 3 bases at J; junction bases unmatched: 4. This CDR3 is built from 15 residues. The germline gives CDR1 SGHRS, CDR2 YFSETQ. This chain's CDR3 is CASSRDRAPNEKLFF. CDR3 coding DNA: TGCGCCAGCAGCCGGGACAGGGCTCCTAATGAAAAACTGTTTTTT. Filled out from reference TRBV5-1 and TRBJ1-4, the complete variable domain reads KAGVTQTPRYLIKTRGQQVTLSCSPISGHRSVSWYQQTPGQGLQFLFEYFSETQRNKGNFPGRFSGRQFSNSRSEMNVSTLELGDSALYLCASSRDRAPNEKLFFGSGTQLSVL.

The CDR3 DNA reads TGTGCCAGCAGTTTTCAGGGTAATCAGCCCCAGCATTTT. The encoded protein is CASSFQGNQPQHF. V gene TRBV12-3 or TRBV12-4 combines with J gene TRBJ1-5; D perhaps matches TRBD1 (5 bases). There are 13 residues in the CDR3. V was shortened by 3 bases and J by 4 bases, with 7 bases between the two germline ends.